The 23 T cell receptor beta chains reported below all come from one sample, sequenced in a study of cytomegalovirus exposure and HLA in healthy donors. It was with 60 Vbeta and 13 Jbeta primers that the PCR ran. Produced via immunoSEQ multiplex PCR; TCRdb's table is partial and in-frame only. The sample totals about 160,000 clones. Input material: PBMCs. The origin of the receptors is a man aged 30 to 39 in good health and CMV-seronegative.

The CDR3 DNA reads TGTGCCAGCTCACCGGAGGCCACCAGCGGGGCCAACGTCCTGACTTTC. It specifies CASSPEATSGANVLTF. The chain joins TRBV18 to TRBJ2-6, with a weak D call TRBD2 (5 bases). This CDR3 has 16 residues. Germline V CDR1 and CDR2: KGHSH, LQKENI. Trimming cost V 3 bases and J 4 bases, with 13 bases left between them.

CDR3 bases: TGTGCCAGCAGCCCGGGACTAGCGGGAGTGGGGTCCTACAATGAGCAGTTCTTC. Translating gives CASSPGLAGVGSYNEQFF. This chain links TRBV11-2 with TRBJ2-1, with TRBD2 matching over 14 bases. The V gene end was trimmed by 5 bases and the J gene end by 1 base; junction bases not matched to a gene: 7. The CDR3 runs to 18 residues. CDR1 and CDR2 (germline): SGHAT, FQNNGV. Full variable domain (missing parts from reference TRBV11-2 and TRBJ2-1): EAGVAQSPRYKIIEKRQSVAFWCNPISGHATLYWYQQILGQGPKLLIQFQNNGVVDDSQLPKDRFSAERLKGVDSTLKIQPAKLEDSAVYLCASSPGLAGVGSYNEQFFGPGTRLTVL.

The chain combines TRBV6-5 with TRBJ1-1, with D possibly being TRBD1 (5 bases). Between the trimmed V and J ends, which lost 3 bases and 1 base, there was a span of 9 bases. This CDR3 has 14 amino acids. Per the germline V gene, CDR1 is MNHEY and CDR2 is SVGAGI. Here the CDR3 DNA reads TGTGCCAGCAGTTATGACAGTTCGAACACTGAAGCTTTCTTT. Protein product: CASSYDSSNTEAFF.

The chain joins TRBV2 to TRBJ2-7; the match to TRBD1 covers 7 bases. Trimming removed 6 bases from V and 0 bases from J; junction bases left unmatched: 8. The germline gives CDR1 SNHLY, CDR2 FYNNEI. This CDR3 region has 15 residues. In DNA form, the CDR3 reads TGTGCCAGCAGGGTTGGACAGGACCTCTCCTACGAGCAGTACTTC. This gives the protein CASRVGQDLSYEQYF.

The rearrangement links TRBV19 to TRBJ1-2; 8 bases map to TRBD1. The V segment lost 2 bases and the J segment 6 bases; nucleotides outside the gene matches: 5. This CDR3 is built from 14 residues. CDR1 and CDR2 (germline): LNHDA, SQIVND (reference sequence). CDR3 DNA: TGTGCCAGTAGTATACAGGGACAGGTCCATGGCTACACCTTC. It is translated as CASSIQGQVHGYTF.

The rearrangement uses TRBV7-9 and TRBJ2-7, with a weak D call TRBD1 (5 bases). Between the trimmed V and J ends, which lost 6 bases and 5 bases, there was a span of 14 bases. Germline V gene lookup returns CDR1 SEHNR and CDR2 FQNEAQ (reference sequence). The CDR3 loop spans 13 amino acids. In nucleotides, the CDR3 is TGTGCCAGCAGTTCCCCCAGGGAACACGAGCAGTACTTC. Protein: CASSSPREHEQYF.

V is TRBV10-3 and J is TRBJ2-7; D call uncertain. V lost 0 bases to trimming and J lost 1 base, with 10 bases between them. This CDR3 has 15 residues. The germline gives CDR1 ENHRY, CDR2 SYGVKD. The CDR3 loop is CAISESETGSYEQYF. The CDR3 DNA follows: TGTGCCATCAGTGAGTCGGAGACCGGATCCTACGAGCAGTACTTC.

This sequence joins TRBV5-1 and TRBJ2-7; 9 bases align to TRBD2. With 3 bases clipped from V and 1 base from J, the junction kept 5 bases outside the gene matches. Germline CDR1 is SGHRS and CDR2 is YFSETQ. The CDR3 covers 15 residues. The DNA for the CDR3 is TGCGCCAGCAGCTGGGGACTAGCCGATTCCTACGAGCAGTACTTC. As protein: CASSWGLADSYEQYF.

This sequence joins TRBV2 and TRBJ2-7, with 8 nucleotides matching TRBD1. V lost 6 bases, J lost 0 bases, and 4 bases stayed unmatched. Germline CDR1 reads SNHLY; CDR2 reads FYNNEI. The CDR3 covers 14 residues. The CDR3 sequence: CASRGTGYSYEQYF. DNA of the CDR3: TGTGCCAGCAGGGGGACAGGATACTCCTACGAGCAGTACTTC.

For the CDR3, the DNA is TGTGCCAGCAGTTTAACGACAGGATACACAGATACGCAGTATTTT. This sequence encodes CASSLTTGYTDTQYF. The chain has TRBV27 and TRBJ2-3, with a possible D match to TRBD1 (6 bases). Trimming left V 2 bases short and J 2 bases short, with 11 bases between. The CDR3 is 15 residues long. Germline-derived CDR1 and CDR2 are MNHEY and SMNVEV (reference sequence).

The V and J genes are TRBV5-1 and TRBJ2-1, with 7 bases fitting TRBD2. Germline V gene lookup returns CDR1 SGHRS and CDR2 YFSETQ. Unmatched junction bases numbered 7, after V lost 0 bases and J lost 4 bases. The CDR3 contains 16 residues. The CDR3 is CASSLAVAGLYNEQFF. The CDR3 nucleotides are TGCGCCAGCAGCTTGGCCGTCGCGGGACTATACAATGAGCAGTTCTTC. Drawing the rest from reference TRBV5-1 and TRBJ2-1, the complete variable domain is KAGVTQTPRYLIKTRGQQVTLSCSPISGHRSVSWYQQTPGQGLQFLFEYFSETQRNKGNFPGRFSGRQFSNSRSEMNVSTLELGDSALYLCASSLAVAGLYNEQFFGPGTRLTVL.

This sequence joins TRBV19 and TRBJ1-2; possibly TRBD1 for D (6 bases). This CDR3 comprises 17 residues. Trimming shortened V by 3 bases and J by 3 bases, and 20 bases separated the two germline ends. CDR1 is LNHDA, CDR2 SQIVND, per germline (reference sequence). This chain's CDR3 is CASSISLSGGEDYGYTF. Here the CDR3 DNA reads TGTGCCAGTAGTATTTCCCTTAGCGGGGGCGAAGACTATGGCTACACCTTC. Complete variable domain (other parts from reference TRBV19 and TRBJ1-2): DGGITQSPKYLFRKEGQNVTLSCEQNLNHDAMYWYRQDPGQGLRLIYYSQIVNDFQKGDIAEGYSVSREKKESFPLTVTSAQKNPTAFYLCASSISLSGGEDYGYTFGSGTRLTVV.

V usage is TRBV4-1 and J usage is TRBJ2-1, with TRBD2 identical over 7 bases. The CDR3 runs to 17 residues. CDR1 MGHRA and CDR2 YSYEKL come from the germline V gene. V lost 0 bases to trimming and J lost 1 base; unmatched junction nucleotides: 6. The CDR3 DNA reads as TGCGCCAGCAGCCAAGATCGGGACGGGGGGTCCTACAATGAGCAGTTCTTC. The encoded protein is CASSQDRDGGSYNEQFF.

The chain carries TRBV18 and TRBJ2-2; possibly TRBD2 for D (6 bases). From germline, CDR1 is KGHSH and CDR2 LQKENI. Trimming took off 3 bases at V and 5 bases at J, with 19 bases between the two ends. The CDR3 is 17 amino acids. CDR3 nucleotide sequence: TGTGCCAGCTCACCCCTATCAGGAGGGGCCCGAACCGGGGAGCTGTTTTTT. Translation: CASSPLSGGARTGELFF.

The chain has TRBV2 and TRBJ1-5; no definite D call. Trimming stripped 1 base from V and 7 bases from J, with 8 bases between. This CDR3 spans 13 amino acids. Per the germline V gene, CDR1 is SNHLY and CDR2 is FYNNEI. CDR3 bases: TGTGCCAGCAGTGAAGGGCGGGAACAGCCCCAGCATTTT. This translates into CASSEGREQPQHF.

This chain links TRBV5-1 with TRBJ2-3; 7 bases align to TRBD1. Germline V gene lookup returns CDR1 SGHRS and CDR2 YFSETQ. CDR3 length equals 16 residues. J gave up 7 bases and V 3 bases, and 14 bases lay outside the gene matches. The CDR3 bases are TGCGCCAGCAGCTCGCGTAGGGACAGTGACTACAATACGCAGTATTTT. Translating it yields CASSSRRDSDYNTQYF. Looking up the rest from reference TRBV5-1 and TRBJ2-3 gives the full variable domain: KAGVTQTPRYLIKTRGQQVTLSCSPISGHRSVSWYQQTPGQGLQFLFEYFSETQRNKGNFPGRFSGRQFSNSRSEMNVSTLELGDSALYLCASSSRRDSDYNTQYFGPGTRLTVL.

The chain carries TRBV5-4 and TRBJ2-3, with 9 positions matching TRBD2. Germline V CDR1 and CDR2: SGHNT, YYREEE (reference sequence). The CDR3 consists of 17 residues. The J segment lost 2 bases and the V segment lost 3 bases, leaving 10 bases of the junction unmatched. This CDR3 is CASSWGGTSSDTDTQYF. The CDR3 region has the DNA TGTGCCAGCAGCTGGGGAGGGACTAGCTCTGACACAGATACGCAGTATTTT.

This chain uses TRBV6-6 with TRBJ1-1; 8 bases fit TRBD1. The trim removed 2 bases at V and 7 bases at J, leaving 9 bases unmatched. This CDR3 region has 15 residues. Germline V gene sequence: CDR1 MNHNY, CDR2 SVGAGI (reference sequence). The CDR3 bases are TGTGCCAGCAGTTACCCACCCCCAGGGGGCGGTGAAGCTTTCTTT. Translation: CASSYPPPGGGEAFF.

The rearrangement uses TRBV29-1 and TRBJ1-1, with a possible D match to TRBD1 (5 bases). The CDR3 has 16 amino acids. CDR1 and CDR2 from the germline V gene are SQVTM and ANQGSEA. Between the trimmed V and J ends, which lost 3 bases and 1 base, there was a span of 18 bases. CDR3 loop: CSVDAPYVGPNTEAFF. The CDR3, as DNA: TGCAGCGTTGACGCCCCGTATGTGGGGCCGAACACTGAAGCTTTCTTT.

V and J are TRBV2 and TRBJ2-1; D call uncertain. The germline CDR1 and CDR2 sequences are SNHLY and FYNNEI. V lost 3 bases and J lost 4, with 7 bases in between. The CDR3 totals 13 residues. CDR3 region: CASSESSYNEQFF. DNA of the CDR3: TGTGCCAGCAGTGAGTCTAGTTACAATGAGCAGTTCTTC.

The chain recombines TRBV9 with TRBJ2-5, with a weak D call TRBD2 (5 bases). The DNA end is more similar to TRBJ2-7, so the J call may be wrong. Germline CDR1 reads SGDLS; CDR2 reads YYNGEE. The CDR3 has 12 amino acids. The CDR3 sequence is CASGENFGEQYF. CDR3 DNA: TGTGCCAGCGGGGAGAATTTCGGCGAGCAGTACTTC.

This sequence joins TRBV5-1 and TRBJ1-4; 8 bases map to TRBD1. CDR1 is SGHRS and CDR2 is YFSETQ in the germline V gene. Unmatched junction bases numbered 10, after V lost 4 bases and J lost 8 bases. The CDR3 spans 15 residues. The DNA of the CDR3 is TGCGCCAGCAGCGCATTGACAGGGGCGGACGAAAAACTGTTTTTT. Residues: CASSALTGADEKLFF. Supplemented by reference TRBV5-1 and TRBJ1-4, the full variable domain reads KAGVTQTPRYLIKTRGQQVTLSCSPISGHRSVSWYQQTPGQGLQFLFEYFSETQRNKGNFPGRFSGRQFSNSRSEMNVSTLELGDSALYLCASSALTGADEKLFFGSGTQLSVL.

V gene TRBV27 combines with J gene TRBJ2-5; TRBD1 matches 9 bases. The CDR3 totals 15 residues. Unmatched junction bases numbered 5, after V lost 5 bases and J lost 1 base. CDR1 MNHEY and CDR2 SMNVEV come from the germline V gene (reference sequence). The DNA for the CDR3 is TGTGCCAGCAGTCCGGGACAGGGTTTCCAAGAGACCCAGTACTTC. As protein: CASSPGQGFQETQYF.